This T cell receptor (beta chain) was found in a study of cytomegalovirus exposure and HLA in healthy donors. Primers included in the PCR were 60 Vbeta and 13 Jbeta primers. The assay was immunoSEQ multiplex PCR, and TCRdb's table has in-frame clones only and misses some. Of almost 200,000 clones listed, approximately 85% were seen once; the top ten hold 2% to 2.5%. Germline loops: CDR1 MDHEN, CDR2 SYDVKM. The CDR3 totals 12 residues. The ends were cut back, 3 bases at V and 3 bases at J, with 4 bases in the middle. Source material: PBMCs. The rearrangement joins TRBV28 to TRBJ2-3; D gene unclear. This clonotype originated in a woman aged 45-60 years in good health and CMV-seronegative. This chain's CDR3 is CASSFRTDTQYF. For the CDR3, the DNA is TGTGCCAGCAGTTTCAGGACAGATACGCAGTATTTT.